These T cell receptor beta chains were read from a single sample in a study of early T cells in non-severe SARS-CoV-2 infection. TCRdb re-called the 5' RACE reads through MiXCR, storing one row per CDR3 protein. The sample lists 68,000 or so distinct CDR3 sequences; about a tenth were seen once. The sequencing input was whole blood. Every receptor here comes from an adult who was a healthcare worker with PCR-confirmed SARS-CoV-2 infection or an uninfected control (not recorded which). Each CDR3 is given with its conserved first and last residue. The D gene is left open where the match is weak. Clone size is given for some rows only: seen once, a few or many times, or a class if the clone is expanded.

cdr3_nt	cdr3_aa	clone_size	j_call	d_call	v_call
TGTGCCAGCAGCTCCAGAATATACACAGATACGCAGTATTTT	CASSSRIYTDTQYF	many	TRBJ2-3	.	TRBV7-9
TGTGCCAGCAGTGAACGGACTAGCGGGAGGCCCACCACAGATACGCAGTATTTT	CASSERTSGRPTTDTQYF	few	TRBJ2-3	TRBD2	TRBV6-1
TGTGCCTGGAGTGTATCGATAGGGATCAAGAGGGATACGCAGTATTTT	CAWSVSIGIKRDTQYF	.	TRBJ2-3	.	TRBV30
TGCGCCAGCAGCCAAGGAAGTATGAGATCTCTCTCCTATGGCTACACCTTC	CASSQGSMRSLSYGYTF	few	TRBJ1-2	.	TRBV4-1
TGTGCCAGCAACCATGGCTCCGGGACTAGCACGGCCATTCAGTACTTC	CASNHGSGTSTAIQYF	many	TRBJ2-4	TRBD2	TRBV2
TGTGCCAGCAGCTTAGCGCCGACTAGGGCCAATGAGCAGTTCTTC	CASSLAPTRANEQFF	many	TRBJ2-1	.	TRBV7-9
TGTGCCAGCAGCCCAGGGAGAGGGGTCGGGTCCGAGACCCAGTACTTC	CASSPGRGVGSETQYF	few	TRBJ2-5	.	TRBV5-4
TGTGCCACGGGACTAGCGGTCCAGGGTGAGCAGTTCTTC	CATGLAVQGEQFF	.	TRBJ2-1	TRBD2	TRBV2
TGTGCCAGCACCCAGGGGCAGGGAGGCTATGGCTACACCTTC	CASTQGQGGYGYTF	.	TRBJ1-2	.	TRBV12-3/TRBV12-4
TGTGCCAGCAGTTATTTAACTAATGAGCAGTTCTTC	CASSYLTNEQFF	many	TRBJ2-1	.	TRBV6-2/TRBV6-3
TGTGCCAGCAGCTTAGGTGCGGGAGCTCCGGGAGATACGCAGTATTTT	CASSLGAGAPGDTQYF	.	TRBJ2-3	TRBD2	TRBV7-9
TGTGCCAGCAGTCCCCGGACAGGGGGAACCGGGGAGCTGTTTTTT	CASSPRTGGTGELFF	few	TRBJ2-2	TRBD1	TRBV12-3/TRBV12-4
TGTGCCATCAGTTCCGGGGGGTATGAGCAGTTCTTC	CAISSGGYEQFF	many	TRBJ2-1	TRBD2	TRBV10-3
TGTGCCAGCAGTTTATCGATTAACAGGGGGCGAGGAGATACGCAGTATTTT	CASSLSINRGRGDTQYF	many	TRBJ2-3	TRBD1	TRBV27
TGTGCCAGCAGCCCCGGGCCCACGGACTTC	CASSPGPTDF	few	TRBJ2-5	.	TRBV7-8
TGTGCCTGGAAAGGGAACACCGGGGAGCTGTTTTTT	CAWKGNTGELFF	.	TRBJ2-2	.	TRBV30
TGTGCCAGTAGTCGAGACTGGAACTATGGCTACACCTTC	CASSRDWNYGYTF	.	TRBJ1-2	.	TRBV19
TGTGCCAGCAGGCGAAAGTACCCAACTAATGAAAAACTGTTTTTT	CASRRKYPTNEKLFF	few	TRBJ1-4	.	TRBV6-2/TRBV6-3
TGTGCCAGCAGCCTAATGGGGACAGACAAAGAAAAACTGTTTTTT	CASSLMGTDKEKLFF	.	TRBJ1-4	TRBD1	TRBV11-2
TGTGCCACTTCAGGCGGGTTGCCGTCAGGGGCCAACGTCCTGACTTTC	CATSGGLPSGANVLTF	few	TRBJ2-6	.	TRBV24-1
TGCGCCAGCAGCTACCAACCAGGGGGACAGACTGAAGCTTTCTTT	CASSYQPGGQTEAFF	many	TRBJ1-1	TRBD1	TRBV5-1
TGTGCCAGCGGGACAGGCCGCTCTGGAAACACCATATATTTT	CASGTGRSGNTIYF	few	TRBJ1-3	TRBD1	TRBV6-6
TGTGCCAGCAGCCAAGACAGGGCCTACGAGCAGTACTTC	CASSQDRAYEQYF	.	TRBJ2-7	TRBD1	TRBV7-2
TGTGCCAGCAGCTTAGGTACCCAGGGGGCAATATACGAGCAGTACTTC	CASSLGTQGAIYEQYF	few	TRBJ2-7	TRBD1	TRBV7-2
TGTGCCAGCAGCGTAGAGTCGGACGCGATATTCAGCTCCTACAATGAGCAGTTCTTC	CASSVESDAIFSSYNEQFF	many	TRBJ2-1	.	TRBV9
TGTGCCAGCAACCCACCGGGACTGGACCAAGAGACCCAGTACTTC	CASNPPGLDQETQYF	.	TRBJ2-5	.	TRBV12-3/TRBV12-4
TGTGCCAGCTCGAGGGGGACCGGGCCGGGAGAGACCCAGTACTTC	CASSRGTGPGETQYF	.	TRBJ2-5	.	TRBV18
TGTGCCAGCAGTTTACTATCCACTGAAGCTTTCTTT	CASSLLSTEAFF	many	TRBJ1-1	.	TRBV28
TGTGCCAGCACCCTGACAGGGGGCACAGATACGCAGTATTTT	CASTLTGGTDTQYF	many	TRBJ2-3	TRBD1	TRBV12-3/TRBV12-4
TGTGCCAGCAGTCCGCAGGGGAATCGAAACGAGCAGTACTTC	CASSPQGNRNEQYF	.	TRBJ2-7	.	TRBV12-3/TRBV12-4
TGTGCCAGTGACGAGGGGGCCGCAAGCTCCTACGAGCAGTACTTC	CASDEGAASSYEQYF	many	TRBJ2-7	TRBD1	TRBV18